This TCR beta chain appears in the sequencing data of a study of beta chain features in type 1 diabetes. Study-level results: In every one of the four CD4+ subsets, TCRB CDR3s were moderately but significantly shorter in Type 1 diabetes patients. For type 1 diabetes patients, VDJ junctions showed fewer insertions and more deletions.

Since all of the isolated RNA was reverse transcribed, expressed TCRB transcripts were what got sequenced. Measured with immunoSEQ multiplex PCR; TCRdb has only the in-frame clones, and not every one. The data hold about 260,000 clones, with approximately 24% observed a single time. The CDR3 runs 13 residues. Deletions cut 4 bases from V and 7 bases from J, with 13 bases between. From germline, CDR1 is SQVTM and CDR2 ANQGSEA. On this clone itself: Its specificity is unknown.

Sorted populations all had greater than 95% purity. The sequence derives from a woman younger than 45 with type 1 diabetes. The genes are TRBV29-1 and TRBJ1-4, with D perhaps TRBD1 (6 bases). Sequenced input: naive CD4+ T cells from blood. The CDR3 DNA sequence: TGCAGCGTTGGAATGGGGGGGCGTGAAAAACTGTTTTTT. This codes for CSVGMGGREKLFF.